This TCR beta chain was captured in a study of circulating CD8 cells and anti-PD-1 response in melanoma. Study-wide context: Anti-PD-1 was first-line therapy for about 50% of the 13 patients.

Each library started from about 15 ng of total RNA using the QIAseq Immune Repertoire TCR panel. TCRdb re-derived calls from the reads in MiXCR, one entry per CDR3 protein. This sample yields nearly 550 distinct CDR3 sequences, of which approximately 8% are seen a single time; around two fifths belongs to the top ten. The CDR3 spans 18 residues. Germline V CDR1 and CDR2: MGHRA, YSYEKL. The J segment lost 5 bases and the V segment lost 0 bases, leaving 10 bases of the junction unmatched. Live CD3+CD8+TCRalphabeta+ cells were sorted into four subsets by PD-1 and/or TIGIT. By share, this clonotype counts as medium-sized.

This chain uses TRBV4-1 with TRBJ2-3, with 11 bases lining up with TRBD2. This TCR derives from a human donor with melanoma. The sample here was CD8+ T cells from PBMCs, taken at baseline or after one month of anti-PD-1 therapy (not recorded which). This CDR3 reads CASSQELWLAGGRDTQYF. CDR3 sequence (DNA): TGCGCCAGCAGCCAAGAGCTTTGGCTAGCGGGGGGCAGAGATACGCAGTATTTT.